Listed below are T cell receptor beta chains from one sample, sequenced in a study of blood T cell repertoires in COVID-19. The table came from immunoSEQ multiplex PCR; TCRdb's copy has only in-frame clones and leaves some out. The sample lists almost 200,000 clones, less than 90% occurring once. Material: peripheral blood. The receptor source for this set is a woman in her 70s with acute or convalescent COVID-19. Both conserved end residues are part of each CDR3. D genes are given only for firm matches. Size is stated for part of the rows, as once, few or many counts, or as a class when the clone is expanded.

d_gene: .; j_gene: TRBJ2-7; abundance: .; v_gene: TRBV11-2; CDR3aa: CASSLYARSYEQYF; CDR3nt: TGTGCCAGCAGCTTATACGCCAGATCCTACGAGCAGTACTTC
d_gene: .; j_gene: TRBJ1-4; abundance: .; v_gene: TRBV29-1; CDR3aa: CSVGVGLGEKLFF; CDR3nt: TGCAGCGTTGGAGTGGGGCTCGGTGAAAAACTGTTTTTT
d_gene: TRBD1; j_gene: TRBJ2-2; abundance: .; v_gene: TRBV5-1; CDR3aa: CASSKGQRSSGELFF; CDR3nt: TGCGCCAGCAGCAAGGGACAGAGGAGCTCCGGGGAGCTGTTTTTT
d_gene: .; j_gene: TRBJ2-3; abundance: .; v_gene: TRBV5-4; CDR3aa: CASSLGAGTDTQYF; CDR3nt: TGTGCCAGCAGCTTGGGGGCAGGCACAGATACGCAGTATTTT
d_gene: TRBD2; j_gene: TRBJ2-1; abundance: .; v_gene: TRBV6-5; CDR3aa: CASQRTSGRNEQFF; CDR3nt: TGTGCCTCTCAGCGGACTAGCGGGAGAAATGAGCAGTTCTTC
d_gene: .; j_gene: TRBJ1-5; abundance: .; v_gene: TRBV6-4; CDR3aa: CARLGPHSNQPQHF; CDR3nt: TGTGCCCGCTTGGGGCCCCATAGCAATCAGCCCCAGCATTTT
d_gene: .; j_gene: TRBJ1-1; abundance: once; v_gene: TRBV11-3; CDR3aa: CASSAGPMNTEAFF; CDR3nt: TGTGCCAGCAGCGCGGGCCCCATGAACACTGAAGCTTTCTTT
d_gene: .; j_gene: TRBJ1-1; abundance: .; v_gene: TRBV4-1; CDR3aa: CASSQARVTEAFF; CDR3nt: TGCGCCAGCAGCCAAGCCAGGGTTACTGAAGCTTTCTTT
d_gene: .; j_gene: TRBJ2-5; abundance: .; v_gene: TRBV5-1; CDR3aa: CASSLAGTSKETQYF; CDR3nt: TGCGCCAGCAGCTTGGCCGGGACATCGAAAGAGACCCAGTACTTC
d_gene: TRBD2; j_gene: TRBJ2-3; abundance: .; v_gene: TRBV11-2; CDR3aa: CASRQTGTSGGILGDTQYF; CDR3nt: TGTGCCAGCCGCCAAACTGGGACTAGCGGGGGGATTCTGGGAGATACGCAGTATTTT
d_gene: .; j_gene: TRBJ1-1; abundance: .; v_gene: TRBV6-5; CDR3aa: CASSSREGRHTEAFF; CDR3nt: TGTGCCAGCAGTTCCAGGGAAGGGCGCCACACTGAAGCTTTCTTT
d_gene: .; j_gene: TRBJ1-6; abundance: .; v_gene: TRBV5-7; CDR3aa: CASTATGRSSYNSPLHF; CDR3nt: TGTGCCAGCACCGCTACAGGGCGTAGCTCCTATAATTCACCCCTCCACTTT
d_gene: .; j_gene: TRBJ1-2; abundance: few; v_gene: TRBV14; CDR3aa: CASSQAPTQGPRDGYTF; CDR3nt: TGTGCCAGCAGCCAAGCCCCGACCCAGGGGCCCAGAGATGGCTACACCTTC
d_gene: TRBD1; j_gene: TRBJ1-4; abundance: .; v_gene: TRBV15; CDR3aa: CATSRDGTENEKLFF; CDR3nt: TGTGCCACCAGCAGAGATGGGACAGAGAATGAAAAACTGTTTTTT
d_gene: .; j_gene: TRBJ2-2; abundance: .; v_gene: TRBV5-1; CDR3aa: CASSPRGNTGELFF; CDR3nt: TGCGCCAGCAGCCCCAGGGGGAACACCGGGGAGCTGTTTTTT
d_gene: .; j_gene: TRBJ1-2; abundance: few; v_gene: TRBV28; CDR3aa: CASISPGGAALYGYTF; CDR3nt: TGTGCCAGCATCTCCCCGGGGGGAGCCGCCCTTTATGGCTACACCTTC
d_gene: TRBD1; j_gene: TRBJ2-7; abundance: .; v_gene: TRBV27; CDR3aa: CASSLSQGVWYEQYF; CDR3nt: TGTGCCAGCAGTTTATCACAGGGGGTATGGTACGAGCAGTACTTC
d_gene: .; j_gene: TRBJ2-5; abundance: .; v_gene: TRBV20-1; CDR3aa: CSAGVDSLGGETQYF; CDR3nt: TGCAGTGCTGGTGTGGACAGCCTAGGTGGCGAGACCCAGTACTTC
d_gene: .; j_gene: TRBJ1-1; abundance: few; v_gene: TRBV21-1; CDR3aa: CASSKVSQSVKRDRNLEAFF; CDR3nt: TGTGCCAGCAGCAAAGTATCTCAGTCGGTAAAAAGGGACAGGAACCTTGAAGCTTTCTTT
d_gene: .; j_gene: TRBJ1-2; abundance: .; v_gene: TRBV6-1; CDR3aa: CASSERDGYGYTF; CDR3nt: TGTGCCAGCAGTGAAAGAGATGGCTATGGCTACACCTTC
d_gene: TRBD1; j_gene: TRBJ2-2; abundance: .; v_gene: TRBV11-2; CDR3aa: CASTQDRAVTGELFF; CDR3nt: TGTGCCAGCACCCAGGACAGGGCGGTCACCGGGGAGCTGTTTTTT
d_gene: .; j_gene: TRBJ1-1; abundance: .; v_gene: TRBV2; CDR3aa: CASSVNRVNTEAFF; CDR3nt: TGTGCCAGCAGTGTTAACCGGGTAAACACTGAAGCTTTCTTT
d_gene: TRBD1; j_gene: TRBJ1-1; abundance: few; v_gene: TRBV6-5; CDR3aa: CASSLDRVNTEAFF; CDR3nt: TGTGCCAGCAGTCTTGACAGGGTGAACACTGAAGCTTTCTTT
d_gene: .; j_gene: TRBJ2-5; abundance: .; v_gene: TRBV18; CDR3aa: CASSTVGETQYF; CDR3nt: TGTGCCAGCTCAACCGTCGGGGAGACCCAGTACTTC
d_gene: .; j_gene: TRBJ1-2; abundance: .; v_gene: TRBV15; CDR3aa: CATSRNLRGGNGYTF; CDR3nt: TGTGCCACCAGCAGAAACCTCCGAGGGGGAAATGGCTACACCTTC
d_gene: .; j_gene: TRBJ1-1; abundance: once; v_gene: TRBV7-2; CDR3aa: CASSLRANTEAFF; CDR3nt: TGTGCCAGCAGCCTCAGGGCGAACACTGAAGCTTTCTTT
d_gene: TRBD1; j_gene: TRBJ2-7; abundance: .; v_gene: TRBV6-1; CDR3aa: CASSITGVFYEQYF; CDR3nt: TGTGCCAGCAGTATTACAGGGGTTTTCTACGAGCAGTACTTC
d_gene: .; j_gene: TRBJ1-3; abundance: .; v_gene: TRBV5-1; CDR3aa: CASSWFPGRSGNTIYF; CDR3nt: TGCGCCAGCAGCTGGTTTCCGGGGAGATCTGGAAACACCATATATTTT
d_gene: .; j_gene: TRBJ1-2; abundance: .; v_gene: TRBV2; CDR3aa: CASRDSNYGYTF; CDR3nt: TGTGCCAGCAGGGACAGCAACTATGGCTACACCTTC
d_gene: .; j_gene: TRBJ2-3; abundance: .; v_gene: TRBV12-5; CDR3aa: CASGLRDTQYF; CDR3nt: TGTGCTAGTGGCCTGAGAGATACGCAGTATTTT
d_gene: .; j_gene: TRBJ2-7; abundance: .; v_gene: TRBV4-1; CDR3aa: CASSQGTAPREQYF; CDR3nt: TGCGCCAGCAGCCAAGGGACAGCCCCTAGGGAGCAGTACTTC
d_gene: TRBD1; j_gene: TRBJ2-7; abundance: .; v_gene: TRBV28; CDR3aa: CASSPPPPGQASYEQYF; CDR3nt: TGTGCCAGCAGTCCCCCCCCTCCGGGACAGGCCTCCTACGAGCAGTACTTC
d_gene: .; j_gene: TRBJ1-1; abundance: .; v_gene: TRBV27; CDR3aa: CASSPLRQGGYTEAFF; CDR3nt: TGTGCCAGCAGCCCCTTACGTCAGGGTGGATACACTGAAGCTTTCTTT
d_gene: .; j_gene: TRBJ1-1; abundance: once; v_gene: TRBV3-1/TRBV3-2; CDR3aa: CASSSSRTMNTEAFF; CDR3nt: TGTGCCAGCAGCTCATCCAGAACCATGAACACTGAAGCTTTCTTT
d_gene: .; j_gene: TRBJ1-6; abundance: .; v_gene: TRBV6-6; CDR3aa: CASSRQFNSPLHF; CDR3nt: TGTGCCAGCAGTCGACAGTTTAATTCACCCCTCCACTTT
d_gene: TRBD1; j_gene: TRBJ2-2; abundance: .; v_gene: TRBV4-2; CDR3aa: CASSQPGTVGELFF; CDR3nt: TGTGCCAGCAGCCAACCCGGGACAGTCGGGGAGCTGTTTTTT
d_gene: .; j_gene: TRBJ2-7; abundance: .; v_gene: TRBV10-3; CDR3aa: CAISRAGYEQYF; CDR3nt: TGTGCCATCAGTAGGGCGGGGTACGAGCAGTACTTC